The 30 T cell receptor beta chains in this list originate from one sample, sequenced in a study of T cells in Graves' hyperthyroidism and ophthalmopathy. Amplification yielded TCR beta CDR3 regions, with RNA transcripts as the source. Primed by the HTBI set, a first-round RT-PCR was run on the TCR CDR3. TCRdb analysed the multiplex PCR reads with MiXCR anew, one entry per CDR3 protein. Here the sample spans a few hundred thousand distinct CDR3 sequences, less than 20% being singletons. The sequenced sample consisted of blood. These receptors were obtained from a woman aged 30 to 39 with Graves' hyperthyroidism.

The chain couples TRBV19 to TRBJ2-7; tentative D call: TRBD1 (6 bases). The ends were cut back, 9 bases at V and 6 bases at J, with 24 bases in the middle. This CDR3 comprises 15 residues. CDR1 and CDR2 (germline): LNHDA, SQIVND (reference sequence). CDR3 residues: CASKSTTGYSREQYF. The CDR3 nucleotides are TGTGCCAGCAAATCTACCACAGGGTACAGTCGCGAGCAGTACTTC.

The chain has TRBV9 and TRBJ2-7; 7 bases align to TRBD2. This CDR3 region has 14 residues. Germline V lookup: CDR1 SGDLS, CDR2 YYNGEE. V dropped 4 bases and J dropped 0; count of bases not matched to a gene: 4. CDR3 loop: CASSPRGSSYEQYF. The CDR3 nucleotides read TGTGCCAGCAGCCCCCGCGGGAGCTCCTACGAGCAGTACTTC.

This clonotype was seen ten or more times. This chain uses TRBV20-1 with TRBJ2-7; tentative D call: TRBD2 (6 bases). The V end lost 6 bases, the J end lost 7 bases, and 16 bases lay between the germline ends. The length of the CDR3 is 12 residues. Germline assignment: CDR1 DFQATT and CDR2 SNEGSKA (reference sequence). CDR3 DNA: TGCAGTGCCCCCCGAGGTGCGGGAGAGCAGTACTTC. Translating it yields CSAPRGAGEQYF.

In its sample, this clonotype was seen many times. V is TRBV6-1 and J is TRBJ1-1, with 9 bases aligning to TRBD1. In germline, CDR1 is MNHNS, CDR2 SASEGT. This CDR3 is 15 amino acids long. J lost 3 bases, V lost 5 bases, and 7 bases had no gene match. CDR3 protein: CASSSWDREHTEAFF. CDR3 in DNA: TGTGCCAGCAGTAGTTGGGACAGGGAACACACTGAAGCTTTCTTT.

The chain carries TRBV6-5 and TRBJ1-3, with 8 bases aligning to TRBD1. The CDR3 totals 16 residues. Germline CDR1 is MNHEY and CDR2 is SVGAGI. V shed 2 bases and J 1 base; nucleotides not matched to a gene: 4. CDR3 DNA: TGTGCCAGCAGTTACCCCGACAGGGGTTCTGGAAACACCATATATTTT. It translates to CASSYPDRGSGNTIYF.

This sequence joins TRBV20-1 and TRBJ2-3; no definite D call. Trimming stripped 6 bases from V and 4 bases from J, with 11 bases between. In germline, CDR1 is DFQATT, CDR2 SNEGSKA (reference sequence). CDR3 length: 12 amino acids. The CDR3 nucleotides are TGCAGTGCCACCAGCATCCCAGATACGCAGTATTTT. This sequence encodes CSATSIPDTQYF.

The CDR3 is CASSYNSPRGEYGYTF. DNA of the CDR3: TGTGCCAGCAGTTATAACTCCCCTAGGGGGGAATATGGCTACACCTTC. J is TRBJ1-2 and V is TRBV6-5, with D possibly TRBD1 on 6 matching bases. Germline assignment: CDR1 MNHEY and CDR2 SVGAGI. This CDR3 spans 16 amino acids. V lost 3 bases to trimming and J lost 5 bases, with 19 bases between them.

The sample holds many counts of this clonotype. The chain links TRBV7-7 to TRBJ2-1; no firm D call. The germline CDR1 and CDR2 sequences are SSHAT and FNYEAQ (reference sequence). The CDR3 length is 13 residues. The V and J ends lost 5 bases and 9 bases respectively, with 14 bases between them. The CDR3 DNA sequence: TGTGCCAGCAGCCGTCTACCGGGTGGTGAGCAGTTCTTC. Translation: CASSRLPGGEQFF. The variable domain in full, with the rest retrieved from reference TRBV7-7 and TRBJ2-1, is GAGVSQSPRYKVTKRGQDVTLRCDPISSHATLYWYQQALGQGPEFLTYFNYEAQPDKSGLPSDRFSAERPEGSISTLTIQRTEQRDSAMYRCASSRLPGGEQFFGPGTRLTVL.

In this sample, this clonotype turned up a few times. This chain links TRBV20-1 with TRBJ2-7; a possible D gene is TRBD2 (6 bases). Germline V gene data show CDR1 as DFQATT and CDR2 as SNEGSKA (reference sequence). The V end lost 2 bases, the J end lost 4 bases, and 18 bases lay between the germline ends. The CDR3 is made up of 15 amino acids. The CDR3: CSARPSLGDWYEQYF. CDR3 nucleotides: TGCAGTGCTAGACCGTCCCTGGGGGACTGGTACGAGCAGTACTTC.

The chain has TRBV5-1 and TRBJ2-1; no clear D gene. This CDR3 spans 12 amino acids. Between the trimmed V and J ends, which lost 0 bases and 12 bases, there was a span of 10 bases. CDR1 is SGHRS, CDR2 YFSETQ, per germline. The CDR3 loop reads CASSLGVDGQFF. The DNA of the CDR3 is TGCGCCAGCAGCTTGGGTGTAGATGGGCAGTTCTTC.

This clonotype was seen only a few times. CDR3 sequence: CASSIGGEYTGELFF. The CDR3 DNA is TGTGCCAGTAGTATAGGAGGAGAGTACACCGGGGAGCTGTTTTTT. The rearrangement uses TRBV19 and TRBJ2-2; D unclear. The CDR3 runs to 15 residues. Trimming removed 1 base at V and 3 bases at J, with 9 bases between. Germline assignment: CDR1 LNHDA and CDR2 SQIVND (reference sequence).

This clonotype occurred a few times. A junction end diverges from the germline sequence, so it may reflect a read error. This rearrangement joins TRBV20-1 to TRBJ1-4; TRBD1 matches at 9 bases. This CDR3 has 14 amino acids. Germline V gene sequence: CDR1 DFQATT, CDR2 SNEGSKA (reference sequence). The CDR3 nucleotides read TGCAGTGCTAGCGACGGACAGGGGAATGGAAAACTGTTTTTT. This encodes CSASDGQGNGKLFF.

This clonotype turned up a few times. This chain links TRBV5-5 with TRBJ1-1, with 11 nucleotides matching TRBD1. In germline, CDR1 is SGHKS, CDR2 YYEKEE (reference sequence). The CDR3 has 15 residues. The V and J ends lost 4 bases and 4 bases, in that order; junction bases with no gene match: 6. This CDR3 reads CASSAPGQGGTEAFF. CDR3 nucleotide sequence: TGTGCCAGCAGCGCCCCGGGACAGGGGGGCACTGAAGCTTTCTTT.

The chain recombines TRBV28 with TRBJ2-2; no firm D call. This CDR3 comprises 18 residues. V gave up 6 bases and J gave up 2 bases, with 22 bases separating them. Per germline, CDR1 MDHEN and CDR2 SYDVKM. The CDR3 bases are TGTGCCAGCAGCCTCGACGAGGACCCGGCAGCAAACACCGGGGAGCTGTTTTTT. It specifies CASSLDEDPAANTGELFF.

The gene calls are TRBV12-3 or TRBV12-4 and TRBJ1-1; D is possibly TRBD1 (6 bases). Trimming pared 7 bases from V and 5 bases from J, leaving 17 bases between. The CDR3 is 14 residues long. The CDR3 DNA sequence: TGTGCCAGCACCGCGGTTCAGGGGAGGACTGAAGCTTTCTTT. Translation: CASTAVQGRTEAFF.

This clonotype was detected ten times or more. This chain uses TRBV20-1 with TRBJ2-1, with 15 bases matching TRBD2. J gave up 1 base and V 5 bases, and 12 bases lay outside the gene matches. CDR1 and CDR2 (germline): DFQATT, SNEGSKA (reference sequence). The CDR3 is 19 residues long. The CDR3 nucleotides read TGCAGTGCTGAGGTGGGACTAGCGGGAGGCCTCCTATCCTACAATGAGCAGTTCTTC. It encodes CSAEVGLAGGLLSYNEQFF.

This clonotype was seen only a few times. V gene TRBV19 combines with J gene TRBJ1-4; 8 nucleotides match TRBD1. This CDR3 is built from 15 residues. Germline values: CDR1 LNHDA, CDR2 SQIVND (reference sequence). V was clipped by 5 bases and J by 7 bases; unmatched bases: 9. The chain's CDR3 is CASSPRTGTTEKLFF. In nucleotides, the CDR3 is TGTGCCAGTAGTCCCCGGACAGGGACGACTGAAAAACTGTTTTTT.

This clonotype was recorded at least ten times. The J gene is TRBJ1-5, the V gene TRBV2; D gene ambiguous. The V and J ends lost 4 bases and 1 base respectively, with 14 bases between them. The germline CDR1 and CDR2 sequences are SNHLY and FYNNEI. The CDR3 spans 16 residues. The CDR3 DNA is TGTGCCAGCAGTGGCATCACAGAGGTGAGCAATCAGCCCCAGCATTTT. Translated, it gives CASSGITEVSNQPQHF.

This clonotype was counted at least ten times. V and J are TRBV7-2 and TRBJ2-7, with TRBD2 identical over 9 bases. The CDR3 is 15 amino acids. The germline V gene has CDR1 SGHTA and CDR2 FQGNSA. Trimming removed 1 base from V and 7 bases from J; junction bases left unmatched: 8. CDR3 sequence reads: CASSLDAGGPKEQYF. The CDR3 nucleotides read TGTGCCAGCAGCTTAGACGCGGGAGGGCCTAAGGAGCAGTACTTC.

There are many counts of this clonotype. V is TRBV6-1 and J is TRBJ2-1; TRBD2 might be the D (5 bases). CDR3 length equals 16 residues. CDR1 is MNHNS, CDR2 SASEGT, per germline. V was shortened by 2 bases and J by 5 bases, with 16 bases between the two germline ends. CDR3 nucleotides: TGTGCCAGCAGTGAACGATTAGCGAGCCCACACAATGAGCAGTTCTTC. Translated, it gives CASSERLASPHNEQFF.

In this sample, this clonotype turned up a few times. The chain combines TRBV15 with TRBJ1-6; D remains ambiguous. The CDR3 loop spans 14 amino acids. Trimming took 1 base from V and 10 from J, leaving 11 bases between them. CDR1 is LNHNV and CDR2 is YYDKDF in the germline V gene (reference sequence). CDR3 sequence: CATSRGEGYSPLHF. For the CDR3, the DNA is TGTGCCACCAGCAGAGGTGAGGGTTACTCACCCCTCCACTTT.

This clonotype appeared a few times. V gene TRBV28 combines with J gene TRBJ2-1; the D gene is possibly TRBD2 (6 bases). The germline CDR1 and CDR2 sequences are MDHEN and SYDVKM. V gave up 8 bases and J gave up 7 bases, with 15 bases separating them. The length of the CDR3 is 13 residues. In DNA form, the CDR3 reads TGTGCCAGCTCCCGGGACTTTCTTAATGAGCAGTTCTTC. Encoded protein: CASSRDFLNEQFF.

This clonotype was seen more than once but under ten times. The DNA of the CDR3 is TGTGCCAGCAGCCAAGATACCCGCACAGATACGCAGTATTTT. Translation gives CASSQDTRTDTQYF. The chain uses TRBV14 and TRBJ2-3; the D is unclear. V lost 0 bases, J lost 1 base, and 5 bases lay in between. Germline-derived CDR1 and CDR2 are SGHDN and FVKESK. This CDR3 contains 14 residues. Drawing the rest from reference TRBV14 and TRBJ2-3, the complete variable domain is EAGVTQFPSHSVIEKGQTVTLRCDPISGHDNLYWYRRVMGKEIKFLLHFVKESKQDESGMPNNRFLAERTGGTYSTLKVQPAELEDSGVYFCASSQDTRTDTQYFGPGTRLTVL.

This clonotype was seen many times. The rearrangement links TRBV7-9 to TRBJ1-5; 7 positions match TRBD1. This CDR3 spans 13 amino acids. Looked up from germline, CDR1 is SEHNR and CDR2 is FQNEAQ (reference sequence). After removal of 5 bases from V and 6 bases from J, the junction contained 4 bases not matched to a gene. The CDR3 is CASSRQGTQPQHF. The CDR3 region has the DNA TGTGCCAGCAGCAGACAGGGCACTCAGCCCCAGCATTTT.

In regard to this clonotype: A single base separates this from a much larger clone, so it may be a read error. The rearrangement joins TRBV27 to TRBJ2-7; possibly TRBD2 for D (6 bases). The germline CDR1 and CDR2 sequences are MNHEY and SMNVEV (reference sequence). The CDR3 consists of 14 residues. Trimming took 5 bases from V and 0 from J, leaving 11 bases between them. The CDR3 is CASSVRGVSYEQYF. The CDR3 nucleotides read TGTGCCAGCAGTGTACGCGGGGTCTCCTACGAGCAGTACTTC.

The table lists this clonotype with many counts. V and J are TRBV28 and TRBJ2-7, with TRBD1 matching 9 bases. The CDR3 contains 15 residues. Losses at the gene ends were 5 bases for V and 0 bases for J; bases not matched to a gene: 5. Germline CDR1 is MDHEN and CDR2 is SYDVKM. Here the CDR3 DNA reads TGTGCCAGCAGTCCCCGGGACAGGGTCTCCTACGAGCAGTACTTC. It is translated as CASSPRDRVSYEQYF.

This clonotype was counted a few times. The chain couples TRBV5-1 to TRBJ1-3; no clear D. V was shortened by 4 bases and J by 0 bases, with 17 bases between the two germline ends. CDR1 is SGHRS and CDR2 is YFSETQ in the germline V gene. CDR3 length: 17 residues. CDR3 nucleotide sequence: TGCGCCAGCAGCCCCCGTGCTGGGGAAATCTCTGGAAACACCATATATTTT. This codes for CASSPRAGEISGNTIYF.

This clonotype was seen a handful of times. J is TRBJ2-1 and V is TRBV4-1; perhaps TRBD2 as D (7 bases). The germline V gene has CDR1 MGHRA and CDR2 YSYEKL. The CDR3 length is 16 residues. Trimming took 0 bases from V and 8 from J, leaving 17 bases between them. The CDR3 bases are TGCGCCAGCAGCCAAGAAAGGGGGAGGGCCGGAGATGAGCAGTTCTTC. Translated, it gives CASSQERGRAGDEQFF.

V gene TRBV19 combines with J gene TRBJ2-2; 10 bases map to TRBD2. Germline CDR1 reads LNHDA; CDR2 reads SQIVND (reference sequence). CDR3 length: 16 residues. J was trimmed by 7 bases and V by 5 bases; bases with no gene match: 10. In DNA, the CDR3 is TGTGCCAGTAGTCCGGCCGGGACTAGCGTGGGCGGGGAGCTGTTTTTT. Amino acids: CASSPAGTSVGGELFF.

This clonotype has just a few counts. V usage is TRBV30 and J usage is TRBJ1-1; TRBD1 might be the D (6 bases). Trimming shortened V by 3 bases and J by 1 base, and 6 bases separated the two germline ends. Germline assignment: CDR1 GTSNPN and CDR2 SVGIG (reference sequence). The CDR3 totals 12 residues. This chain's CDR3 is CAWRDRNTEAFF. In nucleotides, the CDR3 is TGTGCCTGGAGGGACAGGAACACTGAAGCTTTCTTT.